This TCR beta chain was found in a study of cytomegalovirus exposure and HLA in healthy donors. Study-wide results and caveats: Cytomegalovirus-associated TCR beta chains were listed, numbering around 150.

With 60 Vbeta and 13 Jbeta primers, the PCR was carried out. Data came from immunoSEQ multiplex PCR; TCRdb stores just in-frame clones and leaves some out. The data contain 100,000 to 150,000 clones, almost 80% of them singletons. Germline lookup yields CDR1 SGHDT and CDR2 YYEEEE. The CDR3 has 16 amino acids. V dropped 2 bases and J dropped 4; count of bases not matched to a gene: 7. There are a few counts of this clone. The antigen is undetermined. This TCR derives from a female donor in good health and CMV-seronegative. The gene calls are TRBV5-6 and TRBJ2-2; TRBD1 matches 8 bases. Material for sequencing was PBMCs. The CDR3: CASSFWTGWSTGELFF. CDR3 bases: TGTGCCAGCAGCTTCTGGACAGGGTGGAGCACCGGGGAGCTGTTTTTT. The variable domain in full, completed from reference TRBV5-6 and TRBJ2-2, reads DAGVTQSPTHLIKTRGQQVTLRCSPKSGHDTVSWYQQALGQGPQFIFQYYEEEERQRGNFPDRFSGHQFPNYSSELNVNALLLGDSALYLCASSFWTGWSTGELFFGEGSRLTVL.